This T cell receptor (beta chain) was found in a study of graft-versus-host responses after intestinal transplantation. Germline-derived CDR1 and CDR2 are MNHNS and SASEGT. V lost 6 bases and J 0 bases, leaving 2 bases between the germline ends. The CDR3 extends over 12 amino acids. A note on this clone: The antigen remains undetermined.

Clones were read by immunoSEQ multiplex PCR, and TCRdb kept only the in-frame ones, dropping some. Of 35,000 to 50,000 clones listed, over 85% are singletons. The genes are TRBV6-1 and TRBJ2-2; D call uncertain. The specimen was unstimulated CD8+ T cells sorted from spleen or lymph node cells, collected before transplant. This TCR derives from a human donor who was the organ donor for an intestinal transplant. CDR3 in DNA: TGTGCCAGCAGGTCGAACACCGGGGAGCTGTTTTTT. Its protein product is CASRSNTGELFF.